Listed below are T cell receptor beta chains from one sample, sequenced in a study of blood T cell repertoires in COVID-19. Method: immunoSEQ multiplex PCR; TCRdb's copy keeps in-frame clones and lacks some. Of roughly 200,000 clones listed, 80% to 90% are singletons. The sample was peripheral blood. These receptors were obtained from a middle-aged man with active or convalescent COVID-19. Both conserved end residues are part of each CDR3. D genes are given only for firm matches. Size is omitted from some rows. Given values are once, few, many or a class for expanded clones.

>NA|few|TRBV6-2/TRBV6-3|TRBJ1-2
CASSYSIQGDGYTF
TGTGCCAGCAGTTACTCGATCCAGGGCGATGGCTACACCTTC
>TRBD2|NA|TRBV6-1|TRBJ2-7
CASSEAAGGYEQYF
TGTGCCAGCAGTGAAGCGGCGGGGGGCTACGAGCAGTACTTC
>NA|NA|TRBV7-8|TRBJ2-7
CASSLGPGRGEQYF
TGTGCCAGCAGCTTAGGGCCAGGCCGGGGCGAGCAGTACTTC
>TRBD1|NA|TRBV2|TRBJ1-6
CASTLSGTGESPLHF
TGTGCCAGCACTTTATCCGGGACAGGGGAATCACCCCTCCACTTT
>NA|NA|TRBV2|TRBJ2-7
CASSVGQTGEQYF
TGTGCCAGCAGTGTAGGACAGACCGGCGAGCAGTACTTC
>NA|few|TRBV6-5|TRBJ1-3
CASRGGALIYF
TGTGCCAGCAGAGGGGGGGCGTTAATATATTTT
>NA|NA|TRBV19|TRBJ2-2
CASSPQGPAGELFF
TGTGCCAGTAGCCCCCAGGGGCCCGCCGGGGAGCTGTTTTTT
>TRBD1|NA|TRBV7-2|TRBJ2-5
CASSHRTGGETQYF
TGTGCCAGCAGCCATCGGACAGGGGGGGAGACCCAGTACTTC
>NA|NA|TRBV2|TRBJ2-1
CASSDPSGSLRSEQFF
TGTGCCAGCAGCGATCCGAGCGGGTCCCTGAGGAGTGAGCAGTTCTTC
>NA|NA|TRBV28|TRBJ2-1
CASSLFTGVYNEQFF
TGTGCCAGCAGTTTATTTACGGGAGTCTACAATGAGCAGTTCTTC
>NA|NA|TRBV13|TRBJ1-1
CASSLEGVYAEAFF
TGTGCCAGCAGCTTAGAAGGGGTGTACGCTGAAGCTTTCTTT
>TRBD2|NA|TRBV5-1|TRBJ2-2
CASSSGWTGGQSTGELFF
TGCGCCAGCAGCTCCGGTTGGACGGGGGGGCAGAGCACCGGGGAGCTGTTTTTT
>TRBD1|NA|TRBV5-1|TRBJ1-1
CASSLGRGQERDQAFF
TGCGCCAGCAGCTTGGGACGGGGACAGGAGCGGGACCAGGCTTTCTTT
>NA|NA|TRBV7-9|TRBJ2-7
CASSLGPSAYEQYF
TGTGCCAGCAGCTTAGGCCCTTCAGCCTACGAGCAGTACTTC
>NA|NA|TRBV19|TRBJ2-7
CASSTQASHEQYF
TGTGCCAGTAGTACCCAGGCCAGCCACGAGCAGTACTTC
>TRBD1|NA|TRBV18|TRBJ2-7
CASSPRQGLTYEQYF
TGTGCCAGCTCACCCCGACAGGGGTTGACCTACGAGCAGTACTTC
>NA|NA|TRBV7-6|TRBJ2-7
CASSFPEKSEQYF
TGTGCCAGCAGCTTCCCCGAGAAGAGCGAGCAGTACTTC
>NA|NA|TRBV28|TRBJ2-6
CASSLYRDGANVLTF
TGTGCCAGCAGTTTATACAGGGATGGGGCCAACGTCCTGACTTTC
>NA|NA|TRBV5-6|TRBJ1-6
CASSLAIGNLASPLHF
TGTGCCAGCAGCTTGGCCATAGGAAATCTAGCTTCACCCCTCCACTTT
>NA|NA|TRBV14|TRBJ2-3
CASSQLAWWSVTDTQYF
TGTGCCAGCAGCCAATTAGCTTGGTGGAGTGTCACAGATACGCAGTATTTT
>NA|NA|TRBV5-6|TRBJ2-7
CASSLVSGVGEQYF
TGTGCCAGCAGCTTGGTCTCAGGGGTAGGCGAGCAGTACTTC
>NA|NA|TRBV18|TRBJ2-5
CASSRTTQETQYF
TGTGCCAGCTCACGGACTACCCAAGAGACCCAGTACTTC
>TRBD1|NA|TRBV19|TRBJ1-2
CASSIGQDRVGYTF
TGTGCCAGTAGTATCGGGCAGGACAGGGTTGGCTACACCTTC
>TRBD1|NA|TRBV30|TRBJ2-7
CAFSTGGYEQYF
TGTGCCTTCTCGACAGGGGGCTACGAGCAGTACTTC
>TRBD2|NA|TRBV29-1|TRBJ2-7
CSVELLLAGAYEQYF
TGCAGCGTTGAACTGCTTCTAGCGGGAGCCTACGAGCAGTACTTC
>NA|NA|TRBV5-1|TRBJ1-1
CASSYTGTEAFF
TGCGCCAGCAGCTACACAGGGACTGAAGCTTTCTTT
>NA|NA|TRBV24-1|TRBJ2-3
CATSPRGGATDTQYF
TGTGCCACCAGCCCCCGTGGGGGGGCAACAGATACGCAGTATTTT
>NA|few|TRBV30|TRBJ1-6
CAWSPPPTGSGSPLHF
TGTGCCTGGAGTCCCCCACCCACAGGGTCCGGCTCACCCCTCCACTTT
>TRBD1|once|TRBV13|TRBJ1-1
CASSPGQGTPTFSNTEAFF
TGTGCCAGCAGCCCGGGACAGGGGACGCCAACCTTTTCGAACACTGAAGCTTTCTTT
>TRBD1|NA|TRBV20-1|TRBJ2-7
CSAKQGWEQYF
TGCAGCGCCAAACAGGGGTGGGAGCAGTACTTC
>TRBD2|NA|TRBV19|TRBJ2-3
CASSMTLAGGPPDTQYF
TGTGCCAGTAGTATGACACTAGCGGGGGGGCCCCCAGATACGCAGTATTTT
>TRBD2|NA|TRBV7-9|TRBJ2-7
CASSLAPGLAGDEQYF
TGTGCCAGCAGCTTAGCCCCGGGACTAGCGGGAGACGAGCAGTACTTC
>TRBD2|NA|TRBV24-1|TRBJ2-3
CATSDLAGGPDTQYF
TGTGCCACCAGTGATCTGGCGGGAGGGCCTGATACGCAGTATTTT
>NA|NA|TRBV7-9|TRBJ2-1
CASSPRPGTPYNEQFF
TGTGCCAGCAGTCCCCGCCCCGGGACACCTTACAATGAGCAGTTCTTC
>NA|NA|TRBV5-4|TRBJ2-1
CASSSPSGEQFF
TGTGCCAGCAGCTCCCCATCGGGTGAGCAGTTCTTC
>NA|NA|TRBV5-1|TRBJ1-4
CASSLSGQANEKLFF
TGCGCCAGCAGCTTGTCTGGGCAAGCTAATGAAAAACTGTTTTTT
>NA|NA|TRBV10-2|TRBJ1-6
CASSESPGTYSNSPLHF
TGCGCCAGCAGTGAGTCCCCAGGGACATACTCTAATTCACCCCTCCACTTT
>NA|once|TRBV30|TRBJ1-1
CAWSVGGKITEAFF
TGTGCCTGGAGTGTCGGAGGGAAGATCACTGAAGCTTTCTTT
>TRBD2|NA|TRBV30|TRBJ2-3
CAWSSRRASGGASDTQYF
TGTGCCTGGAGTTCCCGGCGGGCTAGCGGGGGGGCATCAGATACGCAGTATTTT
>TRBD2|once|TRBV6-5|TRBJ2-5
CASSGLAEGETQYF
TGTGCCAGCAGCGGACTAGCGGAAGGAGAGACCCAGTACTTC
>TRBD1|NA|TRBV5-1|TRBJ2-3
CASSLGQGKDTQYF
TGCGCCAGCAGCTTGGGACAGGGCAAAGATACGCAGTATTTT
>NA|NA|TRBV21-1|TRBJ1-1
CASSSPGQRAMNTEAFF
TGTGCCAGCAGCTCCCCGGGACAGCGAGCCATGAACACTGAAGCTTTCTTT
>TRBD2|NA|TRBV6-2/TRBV6-3|TRBJ2-1
CASSYRQLAGGSYEQFF
TGTGCCAGCAGTTACCGACAACTCGCGGGGGGGTCTTATGAGCAGTTCTTC
>TRBD1|few|TRBV5-4|TRBJ1-2
CASSLGQGNYGYTF
TGTGCCAGCAGCTTGGGACAGGGGAACTATGGCTACACCTTC
>TRBD2|NA|TRBV7-3|TRBJ2-7
CASSIGLADSYEQYF
TGTGCCAGCAGCATCGGACTAGCGGACTCCTACGAGCAGTACTTC
>NA|NA|TRBV6-5|TRBJ2-5
CASRRDNRGGETQYF
TGTGCCAGCAGGAGGGATAACAGGGGAGGAGAGACCCAGTACTTC
>NA|NA|TRBV18|TRBJ1-3
CASSPQDSSGNTIYF
TGTGCCAGCTCACCCCAAGACAGCTCTGGAAACACCATATATTTT
>NA|once|TRBV6-1|TRBJ2-2
CASSDGGSGWSGELFF
TGTGCCAGCAGTGATGGGGGGAGTGGGTGGTCCGGGGAGCTGTTTTTT
>TRBD1|once|TRBV4-2|TRBJ1-6
CASSQDSSATGTGVSPLHF
TGTGCCAGCAGCCAAGATTCTTCCGCCACCGGGACAGGGGTTTCACCCCTCCACTTT
>NA|NA|TRBV5-1|TRBJ1-6
CASRRQSNSPLHF
TGCGCCAGCAGGAGACAGTCTAATTCACCCCTCCACTTT